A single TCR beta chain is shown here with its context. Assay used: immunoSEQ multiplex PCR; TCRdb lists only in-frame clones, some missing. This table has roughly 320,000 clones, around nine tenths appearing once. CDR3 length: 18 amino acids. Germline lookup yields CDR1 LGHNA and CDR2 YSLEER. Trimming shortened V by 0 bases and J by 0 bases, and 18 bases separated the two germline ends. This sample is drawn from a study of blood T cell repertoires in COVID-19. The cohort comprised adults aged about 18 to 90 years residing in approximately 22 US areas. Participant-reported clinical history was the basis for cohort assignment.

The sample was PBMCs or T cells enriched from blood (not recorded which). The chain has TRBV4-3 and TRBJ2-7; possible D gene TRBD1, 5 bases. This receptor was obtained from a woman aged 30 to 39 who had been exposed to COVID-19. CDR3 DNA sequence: TGCGCCAGCAGCCAAGATTGGTCCGGACAATTCCTCTCCTACGAGCAGTACTTC. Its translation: CASSQDWSGQFLSYEQYF.